This passage covers 17 T cell receptor beta chains from one sample sequenced in a study of response to subunit inactivated influenza vaccine. TCRdb reanalysed the RT-PCR reads using MiXCR and keeps one entry per CDR3 protein. The sample contains hundreds of thousands of distinct CDR3 sequences, less than 15% of which appear only once. This specimen consisted of PBMCs from blood, obtained 14 to 15 days before vaccination. Receptors originate from a man aged 45-65 years who received an inactivated influenza vaccine.

This chain connects TRBV29-1 to TRBJ2-1, with D possibly being TRBD1 (6 bases). Germline lookup yields CDR1 SQVTM and CDR2 ANQGSEA. The CDR3 extends over 16 amino acids. The ends were cut back, 4 bases at V and 2 bases at J, with 18 bases in the middle. CDR3 sequence reads: CSVVIMFDRTYNEQFF. DNA of the CDR3: TGCAGCGTTGTAATAATGTTTGACAGGACCTACAATGAGCAGTTCTTC.

This chain links TRBV3-1 with TRBJ2-1; D uncertain. CDR3 size: 13 residues. CDR1 is LGHDT, CDR2 YNNKEL, per germline (reference sequence). V was shortened by 1 base and J by 9 bases, with 10 bases between the two germline ends. This CDR3 reads CASSQGQAAEQFF. The CDR3 coding sequence is TGTGCCAGCAGCCAAGGTCAAGCAGCTGAGCAGTTCTTC.

The chain's CDR3 is CASSQDRGQLPTGELFF. In DNA, the CDR3 is TGTGCCAGCAGCCAAGATAGGGGACAGCTACCCACCGGGGAGCTGTTTTTT. The chain is built from TRBV3-1 and TRBJ2-2, with 7 nucleotides matching TRBD1. Germline CDR1 and CDR2: LGHDT and YNNKEL (reference sequence). Trimming removed 0 bases from V and 4 bases from J; junction bases left unmatched: 8. This CDR3 comprises 17 residues.

This clonotype appeared a few times. The chain is built from TRBV12-3 or TRBV12-4 and TRBJ1-5, with a tentative D call TRBD1 (6 bases). The germline V and J ends were trimmed by 1 base and 10 bases, with 14 bases remaining between them. CDR3 length: 14 amino acids. CDR3 sequence: CASSLGGQSFPQHF. The CDR3 DNA is TGTGCCAGCAGTTTAGGTGGACAGAGTTTTCCCCAGCATTTT.

The chain has TRBV7-9 and TRBJ1-1, with D unresolved. Trimming took off 7 bases at V and 0 bases at J, with 12 bases between the two ends. CDR1 and CDR2 (germline): SEHNR, FQNEAQ (reference sequence). This CDR3 comprises 14 residues. DNA for the CDR3: TGTGCCAGCAACGGCAGATCGATGAACACTGAAGCTTTCTTT. Amino acids: CASNGRSMNTEAFF.

This clonotype was found a few times. The chain couples TRBV3-1 to TRBJ2-1; weak D call: TRBD2 (6 bases). Trimming cost V 0 bases and J 10 bases, with 22 bases left between them. The CDR3 sequence is 17 residues long. The germline V gene encodes CDR1 LGHDT and CDR2 YNNKEL (reference sequence). CDR3 in amino acids: CASSQETRLDRPREQFF. CDR3 DNA sequence: TGTGCCAGCAGCCAAGAAACACGACTAGACCGCCCCCGGGAGCAGTTCTTC.

This clonotype was seen only a few times. The chain joins TRBV29-1 to TRBJ2-2, with unresolved D. V lost 5 bases and J lost 5, with 18 bases in between. CDR1 and CDR2 from the germline V gene are SQVTM and ANQGSEA. This CDR3 is 15 amino acids long. CDR3 bases: TGCAGCGTTCACACCGGCTTACCCGGAACCGGGGAGCTGTTTTTT. Translating it yields CSVHTGLPGTGELFF.

V gene TRBV24-1 combines with J gene TRBJ2-5; 10 nucleotides line up with TRBD2. With 7 bases clipped from V and 3 bases from J, the junction kept 1 base outside the gene matches. This CDR3 is built from 13 residues. Looked up from germline, CDR1 is KGHDR and CDR2 is SFDVKD. The CDR3 region has the DNA TGTGCCACCAGCCTAGCGGGAGAAGAGACCCAGTACTTC. This translates into CATSLAGEETQYF.

The chain is built from TRBV9 and TRBJ2-1; TRBD2 might be the D (7 bases). V lost 2 bases to trimming and J lost 2 bases, with 11 bases between them. Germline assignment: CDR1 SGDLS and CDR2 YYNGEE. The length of the CDR3 is 15 residues. The CDR3 here is CASSVRGLTYNEQFF. The CDR3 DNA sequence: TGTGCCAGCAGCGTGCGGGGGCTTACCTACAATGAGCAGTTCTTC.

This chain connects TRBV6-5 to TRBJ2-5, with 9 positions matching TRBD1. Germline-derived CDR1 and CDR2 are MNHEY and SVGAGI. The junction had 3 bases not matched to a gene; V was cut back by 0 bases and J by 4 bases. This CDR3 contains 15 residues. For the CDR3, the DNA is TGTGCCAGCAGTTACTCCGGACAGGGGACAGAGACCCAGTACTTC. This sequence encodes CASSYSGQGTETQYF.

This chain connects TRBV20-1 to TRBJ2-3, with 8 bases identical to TRBD2. CDR1 DFQATT and CDR2 SNEGSKA come from the germline V gene (reference sequence). This CDR3 comprises 14 residues. Germline trimming cut 5 bases from V and 3 bases from J; bases unmatched to any gene: 7. The chain's CDR3 is CSAPSGSRTDTQYF. As DNA, the CDR3 is TGCAGTGCTCCTAGCGGGTCAAGAACAGATACGCAGTATTTT.

This clonotype was counted at least ten times. The gene calls are TRBV12-3 or TRBV12-4 and TRBJ1-2; maybe TRBD1 (5 bases). The CDR3 has 13 amino acids. V was pared by 6 bases and J by 2 bases, with 10 bases between. The CDR3 DNA sequence: TGTGCCAGCAGCTTGGGACGGAACTATGGCTACACCTTC. Translating gives CASSLGRNYGYTF.

V usage is TRBV15 and J usage is TRBJ1-5; no definite D call. This CDR3 contains 14 residues. The V gene lost 0 bases and the J gene lost 4 bases, with 7 bases spanning the gap. Per germline, CDR1 LNHNV and CDR2 YYDKDF (reference sequence). This chain's CDR3 is CATSRDLGNQPQHF. The CDR3 DNA reads TGTGCCACCAGCAGAGATCTTGGGAATCAGCCCCAGCATTTT.

The chain employs TRBV21-1 and TRBJ2-3. TRBV21-1 is deemed a pseudogene. The CDR3 consists of 14 residues. The CDR3 reads CASSKDWGTDTQYF. As DNA, the CDR3 is TGTGCCAGCAGCAAAGATTGGGGCACAGATACGCAGTATTTT.

The table lists this clonotype with many counts. This chain links TRBV10-3 with TRBJ2-2, with D tentatively TRBD2 (5 bases). V lost 5 bases and J 0 bases, leaving 22 bases between the germline ends. This CDR3 region has 19 residues. Germline V gene data show CDR1 as ENHRY and CDR2 as SYGVKD. CDR3 coding DNA: TGTGCCATCAGTCGTCAACCTCCGATGGGAGATACGAACACCGGGGAGCTGTTTTTT. Translation gives CAISRQPPMGDTNTGELFF.

This clonotype was found a few times. The rearrangement uses TRBV11-2 and TRBJ2-1; 7 bases match TRBD1. V lost 6 bases to trimming and J lost 7 bases; unmatched junction nucleotides: 12. From germline, CDR1 is SGHAT and CDR2 FQNNGV. This CDR3 comprises 15 residues. The CDR3 bases are TGTGCCAGCAGGATGGGACAGACACAATCGAATGAGCAGTTCTTC. Its protein is CASRMGQTQSNEQFF.

This sequence joins TRBV29-1 and TRBJ2-3; D is unresolved. V gave up 6 bases and J gave up 6 bases, with 10 bases separating them. This CDR3 region has 11 residues. From germline, CDR1 is SQVTM and CDR2 ANQGSEA. The DNA for the CDR3 is TGCAGCGTGGCAGGCTTCGATACGCAGTATTTT. Protein sequence: CSVAGFDTQYF.